This TCR beta chain was profiled in a study of T cell responses to AZD1222 COVID-19 vaccine. Broader study findings: Baseline seropositivity characterized only a handful of AZD1222 recipients. There were vaccine-associated CD4 TCRs across spike, dominant at 160-218 and 743-854. Within unmutated variant regions lay the reported targets of nearly half of spike-specific TCRs.

It was second doses at about 4 or about 12 weeks that were pooled. Assay used: immunoSEQ multiplex PCR; TCRdb lists only in-frame clones, some missing. This sample has some 120,000 clones, with 85% to 95% found just once. As regards this clone: Its antigen is undetermined.

CDR1 and CDR2 from the germline V gene are SNHLY and FYNNEI. This CDR3 has 15 residues. J was trimmed by 3 bases and V by 6 bases; bases with no gene match: 8. This clonotype originated in an adult who received the AZD1222 COVID-19 vaccine. The genes are TRBV2 and TRBJ2-7, with 10 positions matching TRBD2. The material was peripheral blood, obtained 28 days after the second AZD1222 dose. Here the CDR3 DNA reads TGTGCCAGCAGCCTGCGACTAGCGGGCCTCTACGAGCAGTACTTC. Amino acids: CASSLRLAGLYEQYF.